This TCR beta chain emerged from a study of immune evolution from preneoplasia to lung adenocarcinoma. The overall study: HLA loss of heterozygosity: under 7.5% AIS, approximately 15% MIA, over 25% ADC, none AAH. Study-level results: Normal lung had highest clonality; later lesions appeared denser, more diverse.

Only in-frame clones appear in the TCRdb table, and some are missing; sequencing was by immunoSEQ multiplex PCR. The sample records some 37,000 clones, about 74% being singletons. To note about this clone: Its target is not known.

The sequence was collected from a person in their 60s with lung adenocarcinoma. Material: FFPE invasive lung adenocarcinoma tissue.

CDR3 protein: CASIRDREPGGYTF. The CDR3 DNA reads as TGTGCCAGCATTCGGGACAGGGAACCTGGTGGCTACACCTTC. The J gene is TRBJ1-2, the V gene TRBV6-1, with 9 bases that match TRBD1. The V segment lost 7 bases and the J segment 7 bases; nucleotides outside the gene matches: 10. CDR1 and CDR2 from the germline V gene are MNHNS and SASEGT. CDR3 length: 14 amino acids.